Below, one T cell receptor (beta chain) is given with its context. The sample comes from a study of blood T cell repertoires in COVID-19. Overall study: The analysed material was cDNA or gDNA that came from T cells, B-cell-depleted T cells, or PBMCs.

Using immunoSEQ multiplex PCR, the repertoire was profiled, and TCRdb retains in-frame clones only, with some absent. The sample consists of approximately 20,000 clones, around 83% of them appearing once. V was clipped by 6 bases and J by 8 bases; unmatched bases: 9. Germline V CDR1 and CDR2: MNHEY, SVGAGI. The length of the CDR3 is 13 residues. The chain joins TRBV6-5 to TRBJ1-1; TRBD1 matches at 7 bases. This clonotype was obtained from a man in his 70s with acute or convalescent COVID-19. Sequenced sample: peripheral blood. CDR3 sequence: CASSYITTGEAFF. Here the CDR3 DNA reads TGTGCCAGCAGCTATATTACGACAGGGGAAGCTTTCTTT.